This entry lists 13 T cell receptor beta chains sequenced from one sample in a study of T cell responses to AZD1222 COVID-19 vaccine. Profiling relied on immunoSEQ multiplex PCR, and the TCRdb table lists in-frame clones only, not all of them. The sample gives more than 80,000 clones, approximately 85% of which show up once; 12% is in the top ten. Sample: peripheral blood, taken 28 days after the second AZD1222 dose. These receptors were collected from an adult who received the AZD1222 COVID-19 vaccine.

Notes on this clone: This sample includes further DNA sequences coding for the same CDR3. The V call is TRBV12-3 or TRBV12-4, the J call TRBJ2-3; D not resolved. V gave up 6 bases and J gave up 0 bases, with 4 bases separating them. There are 12 residues in the CDR3. CDR3 coding DNA: TGTGCCAGCAGCCCCAGCACAGATACGCAGTATTTT. Translated, it gives CASSPSTDTQYF.

The gene calls are TRBV4-1 and TRBJ2-5; tentatively, D is TRBD1 (5 bases). Germline assignment: CDR1 MGHRA and CDR2 YSYEKL. The CDR3 extends over 15 amino acids. V gave up 8 bases and J gave up 7 bases, with 23 bases separating them. CDR3 protein: CASRRWPWGSGTQYF. The CDR3 DNA follows: TGCGCCAGCCGGCGGTGGCCCTGGGGCTCCGGGACCCAGTACTTC.

The chain couples TRBV11-3 to TRBJ2-1; TRBD1 matches at 7 bases. V trimming: 3 bases; J trimming: 10 bases; junction bases outside the gene matches: 9. The CDR3 is 14 residues long. Germline V gives CDR1 SGHNT, CDR2 YENEEA. CDR3 in amino acids: CASSFSQGIGEQFF. The CDR3, as DNA: TGTGCCAGCAGCTTTTCACAGGGGATAGGGGAGCAGTTCTTC.

This sequence joins TRBV28 and TRBJ2-2; D not certain. Per germline, CDR1 MDHEN and CDR2 SYDVKM. The CDR3 covers 14 residues. Between the trimmed V and J ends, which lost 2 bases and 6 bases, there was a span of 10 bases. DNA for the CDR3: TGTGCCAGCAGTTTAAGCCTGGGTCCCGGGGAGCTGTTTTTT. This gives the protein CASSLSLGPGELFF.

The chain couples TRBV3-1 (or the pseudogene TRBV3-2) to TRBJ2-2; TRBD2 matches at 15 bases. The J segment lost 6 bases and the V segment lost 2 bases, leaving 4 bases of the junction unmatched. Germline CDR1 reads LGHDT; CDR2 reads YNNKEL (reference sequence). CDR3 length: 17 amino acids. The CDR3 is CASSQRTSGRGPGELFF. In nucleotides, the CDR3 is TGTGCCAGCAGCCAAAGGACTAGCGGGAGGGGCCCCGGGGAGCTGTTTTTT.

The J gene is TRBJ2-5, the V gene TRBV19, with TRBD2 identical over 10 bases. The CDR3 has 15 amino acids. The V and J ends lost 1 base and 3 bases, in that order; junction bases with no gene match: 2. Germline V lookup: CDR1 LNHDA, CDR2 SQIVND (reference sequence). The CDR3: CASSIGLAGKETQYF. CDR3 in DNA: TGTGCCAGTAGTATAGGACTAGCGGGTAAAGAGACCCAGTACTTC.

V and J are TRBV5-1 and TRBJ1-3, with D uncertain. Germline CDR1 SGHRS, CDR2 YFSETQ. The CDR3 is made up of 16 amino acids. V dropped 4 bases and J dropped 0 bases, with 14 bases sitting between them. The CDR3 DNA reads TGCGCCAGCAGCCCGACGGTTTTTCTCTCTGGAAACACCATATATTTT. Its translation is CASSPTVFLSGNTIYF.

The count of this clone is one. The chain couples TRBV13 to TRBJ1-1; tentatively, D is TRBD1 (5 bases). This CDR3 region has 14 residues. Trimming removed 5 bases from V and 3 bases from J, with 13 bases in between. CDR1 is PRHDT and CDR2 is FYEKMQ in the germline V gene (reference sequence). The CDR3 reads CASSHRDGDTEAFF. The DNA of the CDR3 is TGTGCCAGCAGCCACCGGGACGGTGACACTGAAGCTTTCTTT.

The chain couples TRBV5-1 to TRBJ1-1; 10 bases agree with TRBD1. Germline CDR1 and CDR2: SGHRS and YFSETQ. After removal of 3 bases from V and 0 bases from J, the junction contained 2 bases not matched to a gene. This CDR3 has 15 residues. The CDR3: CASSWGTGVNTEAFF. CDR3 DNA sequence: TGCGCCAGCAGCTGGGGGACAGGGGTGAACACTGAAGCTTTCTTT.

CDR3 region: CASSPAVDTEAFF. The CDR3 DNA sequence: TGTGCCAGCTCACCAGCCGTTGACACTGAAGCTTTCTTT. The J gene is TRBJ1-1, the V gene TRBV18; no firm D call. Germline CDR1 is KGHSH and CDR2 is LQKENI. CDR3 length equals 13 residues. Between the trimmed V and J ends, which lost 2 bases and 3 bases, there was a span of 7 bases.

This clone is a singleton in its sample. The rearrangement joins TRBV6-5 to TRBJ1-2; 11 bases fit TRBD1. Germline CDR1 is MNHEY and CDR2 is SVGAGI. The trim removed 0 bases at V and 6 bases at J, leaving 6 bases unmatched. The CDR3 has 16 amino acids. The CDR3 DNA is TGTGCCAGCAGTTACTCACGGGACAGGGGGTATCATGGCTACACCTTC. Translation: CASSYSRDRGYHGYTF.

The rearrangement uses TRBV11-3 and TRBJ2-4; the match to TRBD2 covers 7 bases. Germline values: CDR1 SGHNT, CDR2 YENEEA. The trim removed 5 bases at V and 2 bases at J, leaving 12 bases unmatched. The CDR3 totals 17 residues. Here the CDR3 DNA reads TGTGCCAGCAGCGGGAGCGTGGGGGGGAGGACCAAAAACATTCAGTACTTC. It specifies CASSGSVGGRTKNIQYF.

This rearrangement joins TRBV12-3 or TRBV12-4 to TRBJ1-4, with D perhaps TRBD1 (5 bases). V lost 5 bases to trimming and J lost 4 bases, with 8 bases between them. The length of the CDR3 is 13 residues. CDR3 in DNA: TGTGCCAGCAGTCGACAGAATAATGAAAAACTGTTTTTT. Translated: CASSRQNNEKLFF.